This T cell receptor beta chain was sequenced in a study of cytomegalovirus exposure and HLA in healthy donors. Looking at the study overall: Earlier work reported approximately 110 million unique TCR beta sequences from 180 million or so T cells. Points from the study as a whole: With further analysis later on, most CMV-associated TCR beta chains appeared HLA-restricted.

Trimming removed 5 bases from V and 4 bases from J, with 18 bases in between. Per the germline V gene, CDR1 is MDHEN and CDR2 is SYDVKM. This CDR3 spans 16 amino acids. A word on this clone: Antigen specificity is unknown.

Unrecorded immune exposures were likely, despite nominal health at sampling. The PCR was carried out with 60 Vbeta primers and 13 Jbeta primers. The repertoire was sequenced with immunoSEQ multiplex PCR; TCRdb's copy has only in-frame clones and lacks some. Of 100,000 to 150,000 clones listed, approximately 61% are singletons. V gene TRBV28 combines with J gene TRBJ1-3; D is undetermined. The clonotype comes from a man aged 25 to 45 in good health and CMV-seropositive. Specimen: PBMCs. In nucleotides, the CDR3 is TGTGCCAGCAGTCTCCCCTTTGGGCAACCGGGAAACACCATATATTTT. It yields the protein CASSLPFGQPGNTIYF.